Following are 18 T cell receptor beta chains from one sample sequenced in a study of blood T cell repertoires in COVID-19. TCRdb keeps only in-frame clones here, not all; method: immunoSEQ multiplex PCR. The top ten clones hold approximately 1.5% of a sample with about 280,000 clones, around 89% of them seen once. The sample comprised PBMCs or T cells enriched from blood (not recorded which). The receptors shown here come from a woman aged 18-29 years with acute COVID-19.

The chain links TRBV9 to TRBJ2-5; 7 nucleotides align to TRBD2. This CDR3 is 13 amino acids long. In germline, CDR1 is SGDLS, CDR2 YYNGEE. Trimming took 2 bases from V and 4 from J; bases not matched to a gene: 2. In DNA, the CDR3 is TGTGCCAGCAGCGTTTGGGGGGGAGAGACCCAGTACTTC. It translates to CASSVWGGETQYF.

The V and J genes are TRBV14 and TRBJ1-3, with 8 bases that match TRBD1. The CDR3 consists of 15 residues. J gave up 4 bases and V 2 bases, and 4 bases lay outside the gene matches. The germline V gene has CDR1 SGHDN and CDR2 FVKESK. The CDR3 sequence is CASSQQTGVGNTIYF. CDR3 DNA: TGTGCCAGCAGCCAACAGACAGGGGTCGGAAACACCATATATTTT. The whole variable domain, remainder taken from reference TRBV14 and TRBJ1-3, is EAGVTQFPSHSVIEKGQTVTLRCDPISGHDNLYWYRRVMGKEIKFLLHFVKESKQDESGMPNNRFLAERTGGTYSTLKVQPAELEDSGVYFCASSQQTGVGNTIYFGEGSWLTVV.

The chain carries TRBV3-1 (or the pseudogene TRBV3-2) and TRBJ2-2; TRBD2 aligns across 7 bases. Germline trimming cut 5 bases from V and 7 bases from J; bases unmatched to any gene: 4. Per germline, CDR1 LGHDT and CDR2 YNNKEL (reference sequence). This CDR3 region has 13 residues. CDR3 loop: CASSFGLGGELFF. The CDR3 DNA sequence: TGTGCCAGCAGCTTTGGACTAGGCGGGGAGCTGTTTTTT.

The chain couples TRBV5-5 to TRBJ1-4; D remains ambiguous. Germline V gives CDR1 SGHKS, CDR2 YYEKEE (reference sequence). Deletions cut 0 bases from V and 4 bases from J, with 7 bases between. The CDR3 is made up of 14 amino acids. CDR3 amino acids: CASSLGPGNEKLFF. The CDR3 DNA reads as TGTGCCAGCAGCTTGGGCCCCGGTAATGAAAAACTGTTTTTT.

This chain connects TRBV9 to TRBJ2-3, with TRBD1 identical over 11 bases. The length of the CDR3 is 17 residues. Trimming cost V 0 bases and J 4 bases; bases outside gene matches: 7. The germline gives CDR1 SGDLS, CDR2 YYNGEE. CDR3 sequence (DNA): TGTGCCAGCAGCGTAGGAAACGGACAGGGGGCTGCAGATACGCAGTATTTT. Encoded protein: CASSVGNGQGAADTQYF.

The V call is TRBV12-5, the J call TRBJ2-7; 7 nucleotides agree with TRBD1. The CDR3 sequence is 20 residues long. V was pared by 6 bases and J by 9 bases, with 32 bases of the junction left unmatched. Germline V gene data show CDR1 as LGHNT and CDR2 as FRNRAP. The CDR3 bases are TGTGCTAGTGGCCCCCACCCCCTGACAGGGCCAGGGGCTGTGGCACCCTGGCAGTACTTC. It yields the protein CASGPHPLTGPGAVAPWQYF. The full variable domain, in which reference TRBV12-5 and TRBJ2-7 provide the parts outside the CDR3, is DARVTQTPRHKVTEMGQEVTMRCQPILGHNTVFWYRQTMMQGLELLAYFRNRAPLDDSGMPKDRFSAEMPDATLATLKIQPSEPRDSAVYFCASGPHPLTGPGAVAPWQYFGPGTRLTVT.

This clone was counted a single time. V and J are TRBV9 and TRBJ1-2; tentative D call: TRBD1 (6 bases). Trimming shortened V by 6 bases and J by 8 bases, and 17 bases separated the two germline ends. The CDR3 spans 13 residues. Germline assignment: CDR1 SGDLS and CDR2 YYNGEE. CDR3 amino acids: CASTGGYFWGYTF. The CDR3 region has the DNA TGTGCCAGCACTGGGGGCTATTTTTGGGGCTACACCTTC.

V and J are TRBV6-5 and TRBJ1-2; the D gene is possibly TRBD1 (5 bases). The germline V gene encodes CDR1 MNHEY and CDR2 SVGAGI. The V end lost 8 bases, the J end lost 1 base, and 11 bases lay between the germline ends. The CDR3 sequence is 13 residues long. In DNA, the CDR3 is TGTGCCAGCGGCTTACAGGATAACTATGGCTACACCTTC. Its protein product is CASGLQDNYGYTF.

The chain couples TRBV9 to TRBJ1-5, with D perhaps matching TRBD1 (6 bases). The CDR3 is made up of 13 amino acids. Germline V gene lookup returns CDR1 SGDLS and CDR2 YYNGEE. V was trimmed by 0 bases and J by 5 bases, leaving 6 bases between them. CDR3 nucleotide sequence: TGTGCCAGCAGCGTAGGACAGGATCAGCCCCAGCATTTT. Its translation is CASSVGQDQPQHF.

The chain recombines TRBV15 with TRBJ1-1; D not certain. The CDR3 sequence is 12 residues long. Trimming left V 3 bases short and J 5 bases short, with 7 bases between. Germline CDR1 reads LNHNV; CDR2 reads YYDKDF (reference sequence). Here the CDR3 DNA reads TGTGCCACCAGCAGGGTAGCGACTGAAGCTTTCTTT. Translated: CATSRVATEAFF.

V is TRBV2 and J is TRBJ2-7; possible D gene TRBD2, 5 bases. Germline V lookup: CDR1 SNHLY, CDR2 FYNNEI. Deletions cut 6 bases from V and 3 bases from J, with 15 bases between. This CDR3 is built from 14 residues. The CDR3 bases are TGTGCCAGCAGGGACTCCTCGCCACTCTACGAGCAGTACTTC. Its protein is CASRDSSPLYEQYF.

The V call is TRBV7-9, the J call TRBJ2-1; TRBD2 is a possible D gene (6 bases). The germline V gene encodes CDR1 SEHNR and CDR2 FQNEAQ (reference sequence). The CDR3 sequence is 16 residues long. Trimming removed 2 bases from V and 1 base from J, with 12 bases in between. The CDR3 sequence: CASSLIAVPSYNEQFF. As DNA, the CDR3 is TGTGCCAGCAGCTTAATAGCGGTGCCGTCCTACAATGAGCAGTTCTTC.

This chain joins TRBV5-8 and TRBJ2-3; D not certain. Trimming cost V 4 bases and J 9 bases, with 18 bases left between them. The CDR3 is made up of 14 amino acids. Germline lookup yields CDR1 SGHTS and CDR2 YDEGEE. The CDR3 sequence: CASSPGLRRKTQYF. In DNA form, the CDR3 reads TGTGCCAGCAGCCCGGGTCTGCGGCGCAAAACGCAGTATTTT.

The chain uses TRBV4-1 and TRBJ1-2; D is ambiguous. Per the germline V gene, CDR1 is MGHRA and CDR2 is YSYEKL. V lost 4 bases, J lost 2 bases, and 14 bases lay in between. The CDR3 is made up of 15 amino acids. CDR3 amino acids: CASSLSVGENYGYTF. The CDR3, as DNA: TGCGCCAGCAGCCTGAGTGTCGGGGAAAACTATGGCTACACCTTC.

The chain couples TRBV5-4 to TRBJ2-1; weak D call: TRBD2 (6 bases). Germline loops: CDR1 SGHNT, CDR2 YYREEE (reference sequence). The CDR3 has 15 amino acids. Trimming took off 1 base at V and 9 bases at J, with 17 bases between the two ends. The CDR3 loop reads CASSLSGLPRSEQFF. The CDR3 bases are TGTGCCAGCAGCTTGTCGGGACTGCCTAGGAGTGAGCAGTTCTTC. The full variable domain, its missing parts supplied by reference TRBV5-4 and TRBJ2-1, is ETGVTQSPTHLIKTRGQQVTLRCSSQSGHNTVSWYQQALGQGPQFIFQYYREEENGRGNFPPRFSGLQFPNYSSELNVNALELDDSALYLCASSLSGLPRSEQFFGPGTRLTVL.

The chain couples TRBV4-1 to TRBJ1-1, with 9 bases identical to TRBD1. The CDR3 runs 14 residues. Germline V gene sequence: CDR1 MGHRA, CDR2 YSYEKL. V trimming: 0 bases; J trimming: 10 bases; junction bases outside the gene matches: 6. Here the CDR3 DNA reads TGCGCCAGCAGCCAAGATCATCGGGACAGGGCAGCTTTCTTT. This gives the protein CASSQDHRDRAAFF.

This clone was seen just once. This rearrangement joins TRBV27 to TRBJ1-6; 8 bases are shared with TRBD1. Germline-derived CDR1 and CDR2 are MNHEY and SMNVEV (reference sequence). This CDR3 has 20 residues. With V trimmed by 3 bases and J by 7 bases, 20 bases remained unmatched. CDR3 region: CASSLSVFPSPTGANSPLHF. The CDR3 nucleotides are TGTGCCAGCAGTTTGAGTGTTTTCCCTTCCCCGACAGGGGCAAATTCACCCCTCCACTTT.

The rearrangement links TRBV14 to TRBJ2-1; D is uncertain. Trimming removed 4 bases at V and 0 bases at J, with 10 bases between. CDR3 size: 15 residues. Germline CDR1 SGHDN, CDR2 FVKESK. The CDR3 region is CASSPTVTSYNEQFF. The CDR3 region has the DNA TGTGCCAGCAGCCCCACGGTCACCTCCTACAATGAGCAGTTCTTC.